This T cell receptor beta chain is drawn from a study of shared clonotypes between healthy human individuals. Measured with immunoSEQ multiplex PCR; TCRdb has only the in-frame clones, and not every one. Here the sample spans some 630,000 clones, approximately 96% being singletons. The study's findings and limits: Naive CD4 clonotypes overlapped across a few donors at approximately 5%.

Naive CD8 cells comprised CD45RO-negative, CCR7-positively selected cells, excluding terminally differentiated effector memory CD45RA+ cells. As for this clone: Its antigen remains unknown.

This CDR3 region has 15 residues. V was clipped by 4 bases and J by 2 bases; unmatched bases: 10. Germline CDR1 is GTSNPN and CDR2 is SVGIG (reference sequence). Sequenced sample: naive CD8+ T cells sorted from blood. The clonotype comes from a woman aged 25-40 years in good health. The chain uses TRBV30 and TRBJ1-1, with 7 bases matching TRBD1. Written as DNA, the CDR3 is TGTGCCTGGAACCAGAACAGGGGACTCAACACTGAAGCTTTCTTT. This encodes CAWNQNRGLNTEAFF.